This T cell receptor (beta chain) is drawn from a study of graft-versus-host responses after intestinal transplantation. About the study: Isolated intestinal, liver-intestinal, or multivisceral transplants had been given to the recipients.

Per germline, CDR1 SNHLY and CDR2 FYNNEI. Between the trimmed V and J ends, which lost 4 bases and 5 bases, there was a span of 10 bases. The CDR3 runs to 13 residues. The study, taken as a whole, reports: Recipient marrow contained GvH clones, some of which appeared first in ileum or blood.

Some clones are missing from TCRdb's copy, which holds only in-frame ones; the method was immunoSEQ multiplex PCR. The sample records 10,000 to 15,000 clones, 80% to 95% being singletons. Note on this clone: Its antigen is still unknown.

The sequence was collected from a human patient who received an intestinal transplant, so some T cells may come from the graft donor. The genes are TRBV2 and TRBJ2-3; D call uncertain. The material sequenced was PBMCs, taken 1032 days after intestinal transplantation. The DNA for the CDR3 is TGTGCCAGCAGTGTCACGGCCGAAGATACGCAGTATTTT. This encodes CASSVTAEDTQYF.